This T cell receptor beta chain was captured in a study of T cell responses to AZD1222 COVID-19 vaccine (dated by TCRdb to the early 2020s). Describing the broader study: TCR sequencing was performed for 230 to 250 trial participants, of whom 200 to 210 were given two doses of AZD1222 and approximately 25 were given two doses of MenACWY control vaccine. Trial participants were enrolled into age subgroups of 18-55, 56-69 and 70-plus years, which contained around 150, 28 and 57 TCR-sequenced participants, respectively. Findings and caveats that apply to the study as a whole: Conclusions about previously exposed vaccinees are limited, since just 6 or 7 AZD1222 recipients were seropositive for SARS-CoV-2 at baseline. Because no day 14 peak-response samples were available, repertoires were characterized only after the peak T cell response. Participants were mostly white British, with more females than males. The authors suggested clonal diversity may have been underestimated. Epitopes outside the regions mutated in the B.1.351 and B.1.1.7 variants were reportedly recognized by nearly half of the unique spike-specific TCRs. In the small 56-69-year group, the increase in depth fell short of significance, most likely because of low power. After two AZD1222 doses, spike-specific TCR breadth and depth were significantly higher than at day 0 and than in MenACWY recipients. The whole spike protein was spanned by vaccine-associated CD4 TCRs, and dominant responses were seen in regions 160-218 and 743-854.

Of note for this clone: There is no known antigen for this receptor. One base away there is no much larger clone; base qualities are not given.

The CDR3 regions of human TCRbeta chains were subjected to immunosequencing. Under the source paper's analysis protocol: Repertoire TCRs were checked for matches against a reference library of SARS-CoV-2-specific TCRs that had been generated using the MIRA antigen-specificity platform. Breadth was defined as the fraction of unique TCRs that were SARS-CoV-2-associated, and depth was defined as the fraction of total T cells that were SARS-CoV-2-associated. Using the MIRA data, each spike-specific TCR was mapped to the spike region that the TCR reacts to and placed in a CD4 or CD8 class. Log10-transformed breadth and depth values were compared by one-way ANOVA with Sidak's multiple comparisons tests. Imported from immuneACCESS, the table was reduced by TCRdb to in-frame sequences with V and J called. These copies leave out some clones; in studies compared against another copy, an unresolved V gene accounts for under half, and the cause of the remainder is not known. The DNA was the basis for D and trimming; V, J and clone size are from that table. The sample records around 130,000 clones, approximately 88% of which are singletons. The top ten constitute 15% to 20% of the sample.

The CDR3 spans 16 residues, from the cysteine through the phenylalanine. The read is trimmed to its CDR3 DNA, 48 bases read in frame from base 1. The germline V gene specifies MGHRA as CDR1 and YSYEKL as CDR2. V sheds 0 bases and J sheds 8 bases, leaving 17 bases between their ends. In the paper's terms, the time point label means: baseline before first vaccination. This sample's treatment or condition label indicates: meningococcal conjugate vaccine given as trial control. The vaccinee samples were drawn from two UK trials, COV001 and COV002, one of which was a single-blind randomized controlled phase 2/3 trial testing AZD1222 (ChAdOx1 nCoV-19) in healthy adults. For TCRbeta chain sequencing, PBMC samples from trial participants were taken at day 0 and at day 28 after the second dose.

The TCR comes from an adult in good health. Material: peripheral blood, obtained on day 0 of MenACWY control vaccination. The receptor chain draws on TRBV4-1 and TRBJ2-1; D gene: possibly TRBD1, on 5 matching bases. The nucleotides are TGCGCCAGCAGCCAAGATACAGGTCCAAATCCCTATGAGCAGTTCTTC. The resulting protein is CASSQDTGPNPYEQFF.